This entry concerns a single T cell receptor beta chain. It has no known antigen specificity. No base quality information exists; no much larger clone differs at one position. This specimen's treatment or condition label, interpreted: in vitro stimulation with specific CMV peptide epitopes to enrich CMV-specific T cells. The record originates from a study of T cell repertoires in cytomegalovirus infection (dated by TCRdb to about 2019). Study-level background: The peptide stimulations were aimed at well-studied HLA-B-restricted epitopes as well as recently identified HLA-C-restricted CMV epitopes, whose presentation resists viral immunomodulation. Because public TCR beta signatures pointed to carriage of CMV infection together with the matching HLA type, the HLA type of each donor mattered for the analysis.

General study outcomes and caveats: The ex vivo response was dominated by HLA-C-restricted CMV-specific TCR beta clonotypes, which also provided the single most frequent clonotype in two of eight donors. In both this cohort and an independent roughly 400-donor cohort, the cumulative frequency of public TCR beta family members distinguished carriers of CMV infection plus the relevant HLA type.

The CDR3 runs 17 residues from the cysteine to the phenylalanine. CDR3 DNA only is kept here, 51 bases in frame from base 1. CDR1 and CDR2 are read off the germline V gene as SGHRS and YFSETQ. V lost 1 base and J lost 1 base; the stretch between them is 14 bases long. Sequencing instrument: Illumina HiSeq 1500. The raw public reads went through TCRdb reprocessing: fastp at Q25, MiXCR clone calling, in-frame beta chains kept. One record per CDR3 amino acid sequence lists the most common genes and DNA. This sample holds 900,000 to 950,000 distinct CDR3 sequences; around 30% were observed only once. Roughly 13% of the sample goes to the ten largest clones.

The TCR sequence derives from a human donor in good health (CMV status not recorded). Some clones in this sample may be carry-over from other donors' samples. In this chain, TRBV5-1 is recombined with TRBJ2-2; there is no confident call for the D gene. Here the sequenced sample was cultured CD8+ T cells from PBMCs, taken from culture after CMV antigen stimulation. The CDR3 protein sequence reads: CASSLRLNRRNTGELFF. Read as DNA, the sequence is TGCGCCAGCAGCTTGAGGCTTAACAGAAGGAACACCGGGGAGCTGTTTTTT.